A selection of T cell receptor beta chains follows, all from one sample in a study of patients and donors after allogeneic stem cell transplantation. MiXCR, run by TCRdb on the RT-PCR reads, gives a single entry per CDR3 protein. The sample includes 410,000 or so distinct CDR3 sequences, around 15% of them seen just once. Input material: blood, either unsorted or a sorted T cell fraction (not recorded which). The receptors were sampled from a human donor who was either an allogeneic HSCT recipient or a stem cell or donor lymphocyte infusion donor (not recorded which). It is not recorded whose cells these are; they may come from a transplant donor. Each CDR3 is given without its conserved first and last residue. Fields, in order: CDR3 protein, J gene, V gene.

cdr3_aa: ASSLRDAAGELF
j_call: TRBJ2-2
v_call: TRBV12-3/TRBV12-4

cdr3_aa: ASSPARTLRIGELF
j_call: TRBJ2-2
v_call: TRBV7-9

cdr3_aa: ASSPTSEETQY
j_call: TRBJ2-5
v_call: TRBV18

cdr3_aa: ASSLRDRNQETQY
j_call: TRBJ2-5
v_call: TRBV5-1

cdr3_aa: ASSLTGGGETQY
j_call: TRBJ2-5
v_call: TRBV7-3

cdr3_aa: ASSDPSGTGSYEQY
j_call: TRBJ2-7
v_call: TRBV12-3/TRBV12-4

cdr3_aa: ASSLFGTGFTYGYT
j_call: TRBJ1-2
v_call: TRBV13

cdr3_aa: ASSHYRGVGNTEAF
j_call: TRBJ1-1
v_call: TRBV12-3/TRBV12-4

cdr3_aa: ASRRERRGSPSTDTQY
j_call: TRBJ2-3
v_call: TRBV2

cdr3_aa: ASSLVPESAEAF
j_call: TRBJ1-1
v_call: TRBV5-1

cdr3_aa: AISLGPMNTEAF
j_call: TRBJ1-1
v_call: TRBV10-3

cdr3_aa: ASSPPTGIRNEAF
j_call: TRBJ1-1
v_call: TRBV18

cdr3_aa: ASSQDGGPNNEQF
j_call: TRBJ2-1
v_call: TRBV4-3

cdr3_aa: ATSDQAGGTDTQY
j_call: TRBJ2-3
v_call: TRBV24-1

cdr3_aa: ASSRQGAFGTDTQY
j_call: TRBJ2-3
v_call: TRBV6-1

cdr3_aa: SAVTSGSPHEQF
j_call: TRBJ2-1
v_call: TRBV20-1

cdr3_aa: ASNDGRSNQPQH
j_call: TRBJ1-5
v_call: TRBV6-1

cdr3_aa: ASSLGTFQRGEQY
j_call: TRBJ2-7
v_call: TRBV18

cdr3_aa: ASSYELTDNQPQH
j_call: TRBJ1-5
v_call: TRBV6-5

cdr3_aa: ASSQPDWPSGLSSYNEQF
j_call: TRBJ2-1
v_call: TRBV6-2/TRBV6-3

cdr3_aa: ASSLGLAGRSYNEQF
j_call: TRBJ2-1
v_call: TRBV4-2

cdr3_aa: ATSWTVEDTLTDTQY
j_call: TRBJ2-3
v_call: TRBV24-1

cdr3_aa: SAEDRGSYGYT
j_call: TRBJ1-2
v_call: TRBV29-1

cdr3_aa: ASSLSLAGSGELF
j_call: TRBJ2-2
v_call: TRBV7-9

cdr3_aa: SDAVLPVMNTEAF
j_call: TRBJ1-1
v_call: TRBV29-1

cdr3_aa: ASSSKQRLAGVGDTQY
j_call: TRBJ2-3
v_call: TRBV11-2

cdr3_aa: ASSRGLEQY
j_call: TRBJ2-7
v_call: TRBV7-2

cdr3_aa: AISDRSPQPQH
j_call: TRBJ1-5
v_call: TRBV10-3